This record covers a single T cell receptor (beta chain). The antigen is unknown. TCRdb re-called the multiplex PCR reads with MiXCR, one entry per CDR3 protein. Of about 200,000 distinct CDR3 sequences listed, approximately 33% are singletons. Breast cancer patients provided tissue from their axillary draining lymph nodes. This sample is part of a study of breast tumors, draining lymph nodes, adjacent tissues. Study-wide results and caveats: Data fit most tumor T cells coming from lymph node, expanding in tumor. Luminal-like breast cancer showed significantly higher tumor–nontumor repertoire similarity than basal-like.

The CDR3 spans 16 residues. V dropped 4 bases and J dropped 3 bases, with 16 bases sitting between them. The germline V gene encodes CDR1 SGHNT and CDR2 YYREEE (reference sequence). Sequenced sample: axillary lymph node tissue. This receptor was identified in a female donor with breast cancer. Some clones in this sample may be carry-over from other donors' samples. The chain links TRBV5-4 to TRBJ1-4; D might be TRBD1 (5 bases). CDR3 protein: CASSTHRPGSNEKLFF. In DNA form, the CDR3 reads TGTGCCAGCAGCACCCACCGGCCAGGGTCTAATGAAAAACTGTTTTTT.